This T cell receptor beta chain was sequenced for a study of T-cell reconstitution after alpha-beta-depleted transplantation in children. This clonotype was counted between two and nine times. Unique molecular identifiers were used in preparing the TCRbeta library. MiXCR was run by TCRdb on the PCR reads, yielding one entry per CDR3 protein. The sample lists some 500,000 distinct CDR3 sequences; about 17% were seen once. Source: PBMCs from the stem cell graft donor, taken from the stem cell graft. The clonotype comes from a human donor who donated a stem cell graft to a child with acute lymphoblastic leukemia.

The CDR3 region is CASMAASYNEQFF. CDR3 DNA: TGTGCCAGCATGGCAGCCTCCTACAATGAGCAGTTCTTC. The rearrangement joins TRBV3-1 to TRBJ2-1; D is unclear. The CDR3 is 13 amino acids. V gave up 7 bases and J gave up 0 bases, with 7 bases separating them. CDR1 is LGHDT, CDR2 YNNKEL, per germline (reference sequence).